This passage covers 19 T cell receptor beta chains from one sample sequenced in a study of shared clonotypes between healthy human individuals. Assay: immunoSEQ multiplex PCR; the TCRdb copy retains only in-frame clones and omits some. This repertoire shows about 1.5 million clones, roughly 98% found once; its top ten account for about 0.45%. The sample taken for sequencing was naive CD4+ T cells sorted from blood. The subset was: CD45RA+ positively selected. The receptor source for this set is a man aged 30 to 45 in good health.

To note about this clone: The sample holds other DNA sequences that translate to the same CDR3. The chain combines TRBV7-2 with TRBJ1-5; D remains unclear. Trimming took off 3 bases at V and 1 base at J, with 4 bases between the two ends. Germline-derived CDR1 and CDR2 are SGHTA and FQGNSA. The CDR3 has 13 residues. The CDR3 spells CASSFRSNQPQHF. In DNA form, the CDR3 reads TGTGCCAGCAGCTTTCGGAGCAATCAGCCCCAGCATTTT.

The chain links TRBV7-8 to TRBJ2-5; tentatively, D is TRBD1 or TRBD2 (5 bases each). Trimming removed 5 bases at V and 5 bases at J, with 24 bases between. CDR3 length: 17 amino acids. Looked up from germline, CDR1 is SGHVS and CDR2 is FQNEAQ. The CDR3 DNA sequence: TGTGCCAGCAGCCGTACCCGGGGACCCGGGACGGGCGAGACCCAGTACTTC. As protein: CASSRTRGPGTGETQYF. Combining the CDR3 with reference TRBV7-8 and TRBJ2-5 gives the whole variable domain GAGVSQSPRYKVAKRGQDVALRCDPISGHVSLFWYQQALGQGPEFLTYFQNEAQLDKSGLPSDRFFAERPEGSVSTLKIQRTQQEDSAVYLCASSRTRGPGTGETQYFGPGTRLLVL.

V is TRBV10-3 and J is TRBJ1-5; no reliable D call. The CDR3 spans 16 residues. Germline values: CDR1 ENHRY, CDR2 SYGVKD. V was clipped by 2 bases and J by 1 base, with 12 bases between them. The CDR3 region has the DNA TGTGCCATCAGTGAGGGACTGATTAACAGCAATCAGCCCCAGCATTTT. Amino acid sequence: CAISEGLINSNQPQHF.

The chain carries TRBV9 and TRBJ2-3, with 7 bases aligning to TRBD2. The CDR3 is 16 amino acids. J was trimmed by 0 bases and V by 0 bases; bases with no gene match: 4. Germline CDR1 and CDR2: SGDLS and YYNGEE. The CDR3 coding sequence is TGTGCCAGCAGCGTAGTGGCTAGCGGAAGCACAGATACGCAGTATTTT. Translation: CASSVVASGSTDTQYF.

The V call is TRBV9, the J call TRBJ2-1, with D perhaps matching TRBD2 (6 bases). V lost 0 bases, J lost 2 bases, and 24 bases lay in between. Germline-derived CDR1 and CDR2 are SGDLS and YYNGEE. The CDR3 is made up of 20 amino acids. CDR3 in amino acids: CASSVVPFPRDPGAYNEQFF. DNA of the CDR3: TGTGCCAGCAGCGTAGTCCCCTTCCCTCGGGACCCGGGGGCCTACAATGAGCAGTTCTTC.

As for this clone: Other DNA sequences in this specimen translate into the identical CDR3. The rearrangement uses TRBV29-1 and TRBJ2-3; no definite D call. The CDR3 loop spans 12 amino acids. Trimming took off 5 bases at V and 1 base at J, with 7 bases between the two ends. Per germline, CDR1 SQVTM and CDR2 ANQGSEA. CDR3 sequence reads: CSVLAGTDTQYF. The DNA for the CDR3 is TGCAGCGTTTTAGCTGGCACAGATACGCAGTATTTT.

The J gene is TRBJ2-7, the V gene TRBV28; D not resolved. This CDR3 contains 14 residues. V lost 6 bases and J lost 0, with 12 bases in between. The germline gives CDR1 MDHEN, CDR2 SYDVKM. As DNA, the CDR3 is TGTGCCAGCAGCGAGACTGCTATCTCCTACGAGCAGTACTTC. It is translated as CASSETAISYEQYF.

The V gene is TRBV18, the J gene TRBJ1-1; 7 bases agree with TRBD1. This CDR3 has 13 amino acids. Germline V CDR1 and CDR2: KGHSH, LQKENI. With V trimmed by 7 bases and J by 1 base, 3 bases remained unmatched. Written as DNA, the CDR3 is TGTGCCAGCTTGGGACAGAGGAACACTGAAGCTTTCTTT. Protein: CASLGQRNTEAFF.

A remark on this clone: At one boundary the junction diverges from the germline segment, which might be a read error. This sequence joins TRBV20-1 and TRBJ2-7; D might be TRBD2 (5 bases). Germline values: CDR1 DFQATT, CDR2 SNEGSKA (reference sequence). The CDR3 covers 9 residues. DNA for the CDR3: TGCAGTGCTAACCTAGCCCCGAACTTC. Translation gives CSANLAPNF.

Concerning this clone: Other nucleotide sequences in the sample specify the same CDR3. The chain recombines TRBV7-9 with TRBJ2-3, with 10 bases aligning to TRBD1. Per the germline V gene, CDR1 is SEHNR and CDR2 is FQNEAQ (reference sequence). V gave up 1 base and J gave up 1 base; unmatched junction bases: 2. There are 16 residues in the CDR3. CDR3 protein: CASSLGDRGRTDTQYF. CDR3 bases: TGTGCCAGCAGCTTAGGGGACAGGGGACGCACAGATACGCAGTATTTT.

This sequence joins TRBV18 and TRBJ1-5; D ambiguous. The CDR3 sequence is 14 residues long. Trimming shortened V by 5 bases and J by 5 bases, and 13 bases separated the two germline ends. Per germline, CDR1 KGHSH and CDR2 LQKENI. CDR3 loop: CASSSGVTYQPQHF. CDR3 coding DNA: TGTGCCAGCTCATCCGGGGTTACTTATCAGCCCCAGCATTTT. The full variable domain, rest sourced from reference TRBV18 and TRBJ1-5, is NAGVMQNPRHLVRRRGQEARLRCSPMKGHSHVYWYRQLPEEGLKFMVYLQKENIIDESGMPKERFSAEFPKEGPSILRIQQVVRGDSAAYFCASSSGVTYQPQHFGDGTRLSIL.

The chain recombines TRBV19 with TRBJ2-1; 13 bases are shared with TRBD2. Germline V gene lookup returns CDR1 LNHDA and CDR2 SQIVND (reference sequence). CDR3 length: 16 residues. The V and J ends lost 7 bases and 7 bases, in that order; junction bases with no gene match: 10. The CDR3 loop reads CASIRTSGSTSNEQFF. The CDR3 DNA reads TGTGCCAGTATAAGGACTAGCGGGAGTACGTCTAATGAGCAGTTCTTC.

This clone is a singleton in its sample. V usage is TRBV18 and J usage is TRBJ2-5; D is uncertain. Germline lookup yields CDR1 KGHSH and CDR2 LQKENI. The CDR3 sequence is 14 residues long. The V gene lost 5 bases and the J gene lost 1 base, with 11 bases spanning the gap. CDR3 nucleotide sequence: TGTGCCAGCTCAAACCGGGCCTCCCAAGAGACCCAGTACTTC. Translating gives CASSNRASQETQYF. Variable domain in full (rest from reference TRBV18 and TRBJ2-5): NAGVMQNPRHLVRRRGQEARLRCSPMKGHSHVYWYRQLPEEGLKFMVYLQKENIIDESGMPKERFSAEFPKEGPSILRIQQVVRGDSAAYFCASSNRASQETQYFGPGTRLLVL.

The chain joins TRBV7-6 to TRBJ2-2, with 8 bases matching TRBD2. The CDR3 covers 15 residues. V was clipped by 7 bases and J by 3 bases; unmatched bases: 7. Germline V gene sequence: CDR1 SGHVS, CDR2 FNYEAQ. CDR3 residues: CASKSGSEYTGELFF. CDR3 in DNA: TGTGCCAGCAAGAGCGGGAGTGAATACACCGGGGAGCTGTTTTTT.

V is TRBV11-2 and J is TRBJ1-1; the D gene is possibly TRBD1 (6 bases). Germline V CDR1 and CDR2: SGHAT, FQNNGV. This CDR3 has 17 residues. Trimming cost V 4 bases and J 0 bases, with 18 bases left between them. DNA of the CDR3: TGTGCCAGCAGCTCTCGCGCCGGGGGCAGGGTGAACACTGAAGCTTTCTTT. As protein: CASSSRAGGRVNTEAFF.

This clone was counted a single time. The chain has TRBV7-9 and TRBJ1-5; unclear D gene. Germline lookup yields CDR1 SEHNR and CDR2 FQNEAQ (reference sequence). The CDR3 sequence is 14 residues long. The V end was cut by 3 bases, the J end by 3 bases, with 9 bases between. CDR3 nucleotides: TGTGCCAGCAGCTTCGAAGCTAACAATCAGCCCCAGCATTTT. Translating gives CASSFEANNQPQHF.

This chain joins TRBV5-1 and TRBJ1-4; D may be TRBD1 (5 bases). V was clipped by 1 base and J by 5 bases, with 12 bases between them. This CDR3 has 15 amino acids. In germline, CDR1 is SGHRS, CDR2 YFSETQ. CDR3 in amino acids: CASSLFGTENEKLFF. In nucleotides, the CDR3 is TGCGCCAGCAGCTTGTTTGGGACGGAGAATGAAAAACTGTTTTTT.

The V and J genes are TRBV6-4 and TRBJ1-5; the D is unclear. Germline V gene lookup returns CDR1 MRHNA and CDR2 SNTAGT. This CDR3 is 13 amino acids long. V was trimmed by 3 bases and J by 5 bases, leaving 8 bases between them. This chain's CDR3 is CASSEGRHQPQHF. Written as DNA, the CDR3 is TGTGCCAGCAGTGAAGGGAGACATCAGCCCCAGCATTTT.

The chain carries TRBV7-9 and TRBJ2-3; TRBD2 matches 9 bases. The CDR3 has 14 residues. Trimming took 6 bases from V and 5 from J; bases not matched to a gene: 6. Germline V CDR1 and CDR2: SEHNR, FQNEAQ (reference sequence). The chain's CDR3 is CASSPWTSVDTQYF. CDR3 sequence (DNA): TGTGCCAGCAGTCCCTGGACTAGCGTAGATACGCAGTATTTT. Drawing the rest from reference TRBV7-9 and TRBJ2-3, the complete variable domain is DTGVSQNPRHKITKRGQNVTFRCDPISEHNRLYWYRQTLGQGPEFLTYFQNEAQLEKSRLLSDRFSAERPKGSFSTLEIQRTEQGDSAMYLCASSPWTSVDTQYFGPGTRLTVL.